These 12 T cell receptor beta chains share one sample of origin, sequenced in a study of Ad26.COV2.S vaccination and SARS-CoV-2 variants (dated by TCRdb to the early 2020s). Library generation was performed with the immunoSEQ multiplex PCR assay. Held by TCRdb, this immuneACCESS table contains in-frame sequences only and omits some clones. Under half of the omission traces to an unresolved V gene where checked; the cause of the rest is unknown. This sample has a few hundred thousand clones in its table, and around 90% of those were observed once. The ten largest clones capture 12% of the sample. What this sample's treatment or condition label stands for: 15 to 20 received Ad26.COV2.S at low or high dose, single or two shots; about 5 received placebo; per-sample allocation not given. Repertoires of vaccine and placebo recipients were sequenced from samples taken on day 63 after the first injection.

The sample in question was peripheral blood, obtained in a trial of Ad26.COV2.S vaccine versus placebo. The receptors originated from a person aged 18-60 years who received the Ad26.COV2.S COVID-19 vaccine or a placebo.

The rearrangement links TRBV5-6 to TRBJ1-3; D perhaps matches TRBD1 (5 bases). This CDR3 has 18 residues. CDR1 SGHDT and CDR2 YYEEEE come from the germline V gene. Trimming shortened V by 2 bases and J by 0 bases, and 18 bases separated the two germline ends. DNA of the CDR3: TGTGCCAGCAGCTTAAGAGGTTGGGGCCGTTACTCTGGAAACACCATATATTTT. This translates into CASSLRGWGRYSGNTIYF.

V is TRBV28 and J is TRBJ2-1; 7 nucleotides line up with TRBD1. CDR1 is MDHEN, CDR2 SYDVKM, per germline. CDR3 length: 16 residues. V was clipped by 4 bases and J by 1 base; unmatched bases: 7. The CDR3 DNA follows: TGTGCCAGCAGTTCTTGGGGCAGGGGGTCCTACAATGAGCAGTTCTTC. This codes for CASSSWGRGSYNEQFF.

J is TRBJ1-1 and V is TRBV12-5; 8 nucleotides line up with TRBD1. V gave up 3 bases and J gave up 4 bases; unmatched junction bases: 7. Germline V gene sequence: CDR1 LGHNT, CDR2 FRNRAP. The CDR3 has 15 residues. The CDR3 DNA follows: TGTGCTAGTGGTTTCGCGACAGGGGTCGTCACTGAAGCTTTCTTT. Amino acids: CASGFATGVVTEAFF.

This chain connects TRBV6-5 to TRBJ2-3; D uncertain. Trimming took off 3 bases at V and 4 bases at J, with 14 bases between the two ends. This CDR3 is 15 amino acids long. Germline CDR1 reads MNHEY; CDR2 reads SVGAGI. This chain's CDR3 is CASSYSSEGPDTQYF. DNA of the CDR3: TGTGCCAGCAGTTATTCCTCGGAAGGTCCAGATACGCAGTATTTT.

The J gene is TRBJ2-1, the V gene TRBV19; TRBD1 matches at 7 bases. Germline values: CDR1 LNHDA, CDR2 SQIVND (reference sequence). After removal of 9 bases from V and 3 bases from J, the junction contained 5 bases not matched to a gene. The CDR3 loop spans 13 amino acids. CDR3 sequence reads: CASEGADYNEQFF. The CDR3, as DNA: TGTGCCAGCGAGGGGGCGGACTACAATGAGCAGTTCTTC.

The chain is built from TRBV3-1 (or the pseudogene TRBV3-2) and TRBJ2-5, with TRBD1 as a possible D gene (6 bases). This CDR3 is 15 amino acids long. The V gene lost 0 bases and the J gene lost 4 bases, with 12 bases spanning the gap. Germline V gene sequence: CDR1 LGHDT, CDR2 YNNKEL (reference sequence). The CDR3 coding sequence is TGTGCCAGCAGCCAAGACAGGGGCACAGGAGAGACCCAGTACTTC. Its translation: CASSQDRGTGETQYF.

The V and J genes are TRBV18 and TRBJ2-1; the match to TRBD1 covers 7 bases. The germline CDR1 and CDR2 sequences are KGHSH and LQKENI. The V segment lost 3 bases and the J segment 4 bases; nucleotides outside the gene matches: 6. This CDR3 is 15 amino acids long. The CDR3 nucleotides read TGTGCCAGCTCACCGACAGGGCTGGGATACAATGAGCAGTTCTTC. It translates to CASSPTGLGYNEQFF.

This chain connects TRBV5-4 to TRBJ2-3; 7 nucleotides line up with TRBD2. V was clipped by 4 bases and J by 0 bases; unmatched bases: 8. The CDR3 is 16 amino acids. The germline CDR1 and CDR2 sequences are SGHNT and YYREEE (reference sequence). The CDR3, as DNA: TGTGCCAGCAGCCTCAGCGGAGCGGGGAGCACAGATACGCAGTATTTT. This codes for CASSLSGAGSTDTQYF.

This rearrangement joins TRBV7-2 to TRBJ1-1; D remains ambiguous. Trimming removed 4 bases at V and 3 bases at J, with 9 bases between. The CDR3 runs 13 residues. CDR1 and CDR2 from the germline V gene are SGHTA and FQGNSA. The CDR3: CASSSRSYTEAFF. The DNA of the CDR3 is TGTGCCAGCAGCTCCCGGTCCTACACTGAAGCTTTCTTT.

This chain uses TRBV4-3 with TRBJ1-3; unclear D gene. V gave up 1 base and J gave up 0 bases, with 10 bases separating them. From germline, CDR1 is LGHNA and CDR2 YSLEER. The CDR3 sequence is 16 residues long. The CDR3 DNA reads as TGCGCCAGCAGCCAAGCCCCAGCTGACTCTGGAAACACCATATATTTT. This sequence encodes CASSQAPADSGNTIYF.

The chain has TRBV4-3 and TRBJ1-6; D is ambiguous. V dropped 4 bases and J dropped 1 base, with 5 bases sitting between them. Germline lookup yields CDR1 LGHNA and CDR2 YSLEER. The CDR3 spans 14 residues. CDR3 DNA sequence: TGCGCCAGCAGCCCGAGTTCCTATAATTCACCCCTCCACTTT. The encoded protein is CASSPSSYNSPLHF.

The CDR3 region has the DNA TGTGCCAACGCGAGGGTCCAAGAGACCCAGTACTTC. Encoded protein: CANARVQETQYF. The V and J genes are TRBV2 and TRBJ2-5; weak D call: TRBD2 (5 bases). This CDR3 has 12 amino acids. V shed 10 bases and J shed 1 base, with 10 bases lying between them. Germline CDR1 is SNHLY and CDR2 is FYNNEI.